These 15 T cell receptor beta chains originate from one sample sequenced in a study of blood T cells in healthy people across ages. A sample-barcoded 5' primer and a J-beta primer mix were used in a second PCR of roughly 7 to 11 cycles. In TCRdb, the 5' RACE reads were re-called with MiXCR into one record per CDR3 protein. Here the sample spans fewer than 1 million distinct CDR3 sequences, under 55% being singletons. Specimen: blood. Receptors were obtained from a man in his sixties in good health.

The V gene is TRBV5-6, the J gene TRBJ2-7; D may be TRBD2 (6 bases). Germline V gene sequence: CDR1 SGHDT, CDR2 YYEEEE. This CDR3 region has 17 residues. Deletions cut 1 base from V and 0 bases from J, with 17 bases between. CDR3 nucleotides: TGTGCCAGCAGCTTGATGGAGGGTCTAAGGAGCTCCTACGAGCAGTACTTC. Protein sequence: CASSLMEGLRSSYEQYF.

The chain joins TRBV27 to TRBJ2-1, with D perhaps matching TRBD1 (5 bases). From germline, CDR1 is MNHEY and CDR2 SMNVEV (reference sequence). Trimming removed 7 bases at V and 8 bases at J, with 12 bases between. The CDR3 has 12 amino acids. The CDR3 sequence is CASIGAPDEQFF. The CDR3 region has the DNA TGTGCCAGCATTGGGGCTCCCGATGAGCAGTTCTTC.

The CDR3 loop is CASSQAARQGFYEQYF. In nucleotides, the CDR3 is TGCGCCAGCAGCCAAGCGGCGCGACAGGGTTTTTACGAGCAGTACTTC. The chain carries TRBV4-1 and TRBJ2-4; 7 bases agree with TRBD1. The DNA matches TRBJ2-7 better at its end, which makes the J call doubtful. The CDR3 has 16 residues. The V gene's germline CDR1 is MGHRA and CDR2 YSYEKL.

The CDR3 reads CASCGRGVLDTQYF. Here the CDR3 DNA reads TGCGCCAGTTGCGGCAGGGGCGTCCTGGATACGCAGTATTTT. This rearrangement joins TRBV5-1 to TRBJ2-3, with TRBD1 as a possible D gene (6 bases). The CDR3 is 14 residues long. Germline loops: CDR1 SGHRS, CDR2 YFSETQ. V dropped 8 bases and J dropped 6 bases, with 19 bases sitting between them. Full variable domain (missing parts from reference TRBV5-1 and TRBJ2-3): KAGVTQTPRYLIKTRGQQVTLSCSPISGHRSVSWYQQTPGQGLQFLFEYFSETQRNKGNFPGRFSGRQFSNSRSEMNVSTLELGDSALYLCASCGRGVLDTQYFGPGTRLTVL.

The chain joins TRBV7-2 to TRBJ2-5; the D gene is possibly TRBD1 (5 bases). The germline V gene encodes CDR1 SGHTA and CDR2 FQGNSA. The CDR3 loop spans 15 amino acids. Trimming took 0 bases from V and 11 from J, leaving 19 bases between them. The DNA for the CDR3 is TGTGCCAGCAGCTTAGCCAGGGCCCGATACAATGAGCAGTACTTC. It is translated as CASSLARARYNEQYF.

The chain combines TRBV12-3 or TRBV12-4 with TRBJ1-5; D might be TRBD1 (6 bases). Trimming removed 7 bases at V and 4 bases at J, with 14 bases between. CDR3 length equals 14 residues. The CDR3 here is CASTYSQGNQPQHF. The CDR3 DNA is TGTGCCAGCACCTACTCACAGGGAAATCAGCCCCAGCATTTT.

This clonotype was recorded only once. V is TRBV2 and J is TRBJ1-4; D is uncertain. V lost 8 bases and J lost 3, with 16 bases in between. Germline CDR1 reads SNHLY; CDR2 reads FYNNEI. The CDR3 totals 15 residues. Here the CDR3 reads CASSRRREANEKLFF. The CDR3 DNA sequence: TGTGCCAGCTCCCGTCGGCGGGAGGCTAATGAAAAACTGTTTTTT.

J is TRBJ2-7 and V is TRBV20-1, with D unresolved. The J call may be in error: the DNA end matches TRBJ2-5 better. This CDR3 is built from 13 residues. Germline V lookup: CDR1 DFQATT, CDR2 SNEGSKA (reference sequence). The DNA of the CDR3 is TGCAGTGCGTCGGGCTTCTTGGGAGAGACCCAGTACTTC. Translated: CSASGFLGETQYF.

J is TRBJ1-2 and V is TRBV28; 11 positions match TRBD1. The CDR3 is 17 residues long. Unmatched junction bases numbered 10, after V lost 5 bases and J lost 2 bases. The germline V gene encodes CDR1 MDHEN and CDR2 SYDVKM. As DNA, the CDR3 is TGTGCCAGCAGTCCTTGGACAGGGGGCGAGGGCAACTATGGCTACACCTTC. It codes for CASSPWTGGEGNYGYTF.

This clonotype was counted between two and nine times. The chain recombines TRBV7-2 with TRBJ2-7, with TRBD1 matching over 7 bases. V lost 1 base, J lost 2 bases, and 11 bases stayed unmatched. Germline V gene sequence: CDR1 SGHTA, CDR2 FQGNSA. The CDR3 runs to 17 residues. The CDR3 sequence is CASSLVPRRDSAYEQYF. CDR3 nucleotides: TGTGCCAGCAGCTTAGTGCCGCGCCGGGACAGCGCCTACGAGCAGTACTTC. The full variable domain, its missing parts supplied by reference TRBV7-2 and TRBJ2-7, is GAGVSQSPSNKVTEKGKDVELRCDPISGHTALYWYRQSLGQGLEFLIYFQGNSAPDKSGLPSDRFSAERTGGSVSTLTIQRTQQEDSAVYLCASSLVPRRDSAYEQYFGPGTRLTVT.

The chain uses TRBV27 and TRBJ2-1; 7 nucleotides align to TRBD2. Looked up from germline, CDR1 is MNHEY and CDR2 is SMNVEV (reference sequence). V lost 3 bases to trimming and J lost 0 bases; unmatched junction nucleotides: 5. This CDR3 is 16 amino acids long. CDR3 in amino acids: CASSLGSGVSYNEQFF. The DNA for the CDR3 is TGTGCCAGCAGTTTGGGAAGCGGGGTCTCCTACAATGAGCAGTTCTTC.

The chain recombines TRBV5-6 with TRBJ1-2; TRBD1 matches at 8 bases. Trimming cost V 5 bases and J 8 bases; bases outside gene matches: 11. Germline CDR1 reads SGHDT; CDR2 reads YYEEEE. This CDR3 has 14 residues. The CDR3 here is CASSLQGASSGYTF. In nucleotides, the CDR3 is TGTGCCAGCAGTCTCCAGGGGGCATCGAGCGGCTACACCTTC.

In its sample, this clonotype was seen once. This chain joins TRBV2 and TRBJ2-4; 7 bases match TRBD1. CDR3 size: 11 residues. The J segment lost 9 bases and the V segment lost 7 bases, leaving 3 bases of the junction unmatched. Germline V CDR1 and CDR2: SNHLY, FYNNEI. In nucleotides, the CDR3 is TGTGCCAGCAACGCAGGGGGCATTCAGTACTTC. Encoded protein: CASNAGGIQYF.

The chain has TRBV29-1 and TRBJ1-4, with 10 bases aligning to TRBD1. The length of the CDR3 is 14 residues. The V and J ends lost 5 bases and 8 bases, in that order; junction bases with no gene match: 8. Germline V gene sequence: CDR1 SQVTM, CDR2 ANQGSEA. The CDR3 loop is CSVCPGTGEEKLFF. The CDR3, as DNA: TGCAGCGTTTGCCCCGGGACAGGGGAGGAAAAACTGTTTTTT.

The genes are TRBV5-1 and TRBJ2-7, with D possibly being TRBD1 or TRBD2 (6 bases each). This CDR3 has 17 residues. Germline V gives CDR1 SGHRS, CDR2 YFSETQ. The V gene lost 1 base and the J gene lost 0 bases, with 17 bases spanning the gap. The CDR3 region has the DNA TGCGCCAGCAGCTTGTTTGGGGGGCACTACCCCTCCTACGAGCAGTACTTC. Amino acids: CASSLFGGHYPSYEQYF.